The 27 T cell receptor beta chains below all came from one sample that was sequenced in a study of T cells after yellow fever vaccination (dated by TCRdb to between 2018 and 2021). The treatment or condition label, as the study defines it: live attenuated yellow fever vaccine strain. Library construction relied on 5' RACE. Instrument on record: Illumina NovaSeq 6000. The raw public data were reprocessed by TCRdb itself: fastp quality trimming at Q25, MiXCR clonotype calling, in-frame beta chains only. Entries are consolidated by CDR3 protein sequence, retaining the most common genes and DNA. This sample comprises about 350,000 distinct CDR3 sequences, approximately 13% of them detected only once. The ten most abundant clones make up 2.5% to 3.5% of the sample. The sequencing used CD4+ T cells sorted from PBMCs, collected 15 days after the yellow fever booster vaccination. These receptors originate from a man aged 18 to 35 who received the YFV17D yellow fever vaccine.

This clonotype was seen only a few times. V usage is TRBV24-1 and J usage is TRBJ2-3, with D perhaps TRBD2 (6 bases). V lost 3 bases to trimming and J lost 6 bases, with 15 bases between them. Germline V CDR1 and CDR2: KGHDR, SFDVKD. This CDR3 comprises 15 residues. DNA for the CDR3: TGTGCCACCAGTGATGTTGCGGGGCCCGGGGATACGCAGTATTTT. Its protein product is CATSDVAGPGDTQYF.

This clonotype turned up a few times. The chain links TRBV3-1 to TRBJ1-1, with D hard to call. V was shortened by 0 bases and J by 5 bases, with 16 bases between the two germline ends. This CDR3 has 16 residues. CDR1 is LGHDT, CDR2 YNNKEL, per germline (reference sequence). In DNA, the CDR3 is TGTGCCAGCAGCCAAGATATCGGGAACCCGGGGACTGAAGCTTTCTTT. This encodes CASSQDIGNPGTEAFF.

The chain combines TRBV2 with TRBJ1-1; 9 nucleotides align to TRBD1. This CDR3 is 18 amino acids long. The junction had 18 bases not matched to a gene; V was cut back by 2 bases and J by 8 bases. Germline-derived CDR1 and CDR2 are SNHLY and FYNNEI. Here the CDR3 reads CASSETVPTGGAPVEAFF. As DNA, the CDR3 is TGTGCCAGCAGTGAAACTGTACCAACAGGGGGCGCGCCGGTGGAAGCTTTCTTT.

This chain joins TRBV20-1 and TRBJ1-2; D gene uncertain. The CDR3 totals 15 residues. The V end was cut by 2 bases, the J end by 4 bases, with 17 bases between. Germline V gene sequence: CDR1 DFQATT, CDR2 SNEGSKA (reference sequence). CDR3 sequence: CSARRSIGRSYGYTF. In DNA form, the CDR3 reads TGCAGTGCTAGACGATCAATAGGACGGAGCTATGGCTACACCTTC.

The chain couples TRBV4-3 to TRBJ2-1; D is possibly TRBD2 (5 bases). The CDR3 is made up of 16 amino acids. Trimming removed 0 bases from V and 0 bases from J, with 9 bases in between. Per germline, CDR1 LGHNA and CDR2 YSLEER. The CDR3 reads CASSQEERSSYNEQFF. The CDR3 region has the DNA TGCGCCAGCAGCCAAGAGGAGCGGAGCTCCTACAATGAGCAGTTCTTC.

The J gene is TRBJ1-5, the V gene TRBV9; D gene ambiguous. V shed 3 bases and J shed 1 base, with 8 bases lying between them. Germline V gene sequence: CDR1 SGDLS, CDR2 YYNGEE. This CDR3 spans 14 amino acids. CDR3 DNA: TGTGCCAGCAGCGCCGGACGGAGCAATCAGCCCCAGCATTTT. Protein sequence: CASSAGRSNQPQHF.

This chain joins TRBV3-1 and TRBJ2-2; D is undetermined. This CDR3 spans 12 amino acids. Between the trimmed V and J ends, which lost 2 bases and 6 bases, there was a span of 4 bases. CDR1 and CDR2 from the germline V gene are LGHDT and YNNKEL (reference sequence). CDR3 sequence reads: CASSQQAGELFF. CDR3 coding DNA: TGTGCCAGCAGCCAACAGGCCGGGGAGCTGTTTTTT. The whole variable domain, remainder taken from reference TRBV3-1 and TRBJ2-2, is DTAVSQTPKYLVTQMGNDKSIKCEQNLGHDTMYWYKQDSKKFLKIMFSYNNKELIINETVPNRFSPKSPDKAHLNLHINSLELGDSAVYFCASSQQAGELFFGEGSRLTVL.

In this sample, this clonotype turned up a few times. The V and J genes are TRBV4-1 and TRBJ2-3; 7 bases line up with TRBD2. Germline values: CDR1 MGHRA, CDR2 YSYEKL. The CDR3 is made up of 17 amino acids. After removal of 0 bases from V and 2 bases from J, the junction contained 8 bases not matched to a gene. The CDR3 DNA is TGCGCCAGCAGCCAAGATATTTGGGGGAGGGTCACAGATACGCAGTATTTT. It is translated as CASSQDIWGRVTDTQYF.

This clonotype was recorded a few times. This rearrangement joins TRBV19 to TRBJ2-7; D is perhaps TRBD1 or TRBD2 (5 bases each). In germline, CDR1 is LNHDA, CDR2 SQIVND (reference sequence). The CDR3 runs to 14 residues. V was cut by 4 bases and J by 0 bases, with 10 bases left in between. CDR3 in amino acids: CASSKGPISYEQYF. CDR3 DNA sequence: TGTGCCAGTAGTAAGGGACCCATCTCCTACGAGCAGTACTTC.

The rearrangement uses TRBV11-1 and TRBJ1-1; possibly TRBD1 for D (5 bases). This CDR3 has 15 residues. The V gene lost 5 bases and the J gene lost 4 bases, with 17 bases spanning the gap. CDR1 is SGHAT and CDR2 is FQDESV in the germline V gene (reference sequence). Written as DNA, the CDR3 is TGTGCCAGCAGCCCCGCGCCAGGGAGGTCCACTGAAGCTTTCTTT. Amino acid sequence: CASSPAPGRSTEAFF.

This clonotype was counted ten times or more. CDR3 coding DNA: TGTGCCAGCAGTTTGAAACGCACAGATACGCAGTATTTT. Translating gives CASSLKRTDTQYF. This chain uses TRBV27 with TRBJ2-3; no reliable D call. The germline V and J ends were trimmed by 3 bases and 1 base, with 5 bases remaining between them. Germline V CDR1 and CDR2: MNHEY, SMNVEV (reference sequence). The CDR3 totals 13 residues.

The rearrangement joins TRBV18 to TRBJ2-7; tentatively, D is TRBD1 (6 bases). Germline CDR1 reads KGHSH; CDR2 reads LQKENI. This CDR3 region has 16 residues. Trimming removed 0 bases at V and 1 base at J, with 13 bases between. The CDR3 nucleotides read TGTGCCAGCTCACCACCCGCAGGGGTCATGTCCTACGAGCAGTACTTC. Its translation is CASSPPAGVMSYEQYF.

The chain has TRBV5-1 and TRBJ2-3; perhaps TRBD2 as D (5 bases). V was trimmed by 4 bases and J by 6 bases, leaving 15 bases between them. Germline V CDR1 and CDR2: SGHRS, YFSETQ. CDR3 length equals 14 residues. Here the CDR3 reads CASSVRLPSDTQYF. Here the CDR3 DNA reads TGCGCCAGCAGCGTCCGACTACCCTCGGATACGCAGTATTTT.

This clonotype has a handful of counts. V is TRBV18 and J is TRBJ1-1; TRBD1 might be the D (5 bases). The V gene lost 3 bases and the J gene lost 3 bases, with 14 bases spanning the gap. The CDR3 runs 15 residues. The germline gives CDR1 KGHSH, CDR2 LQKENI. CDR3 coding DNA: TGTGCCAGCTCACCGGGGCAGGCACTCTACACTGAAGCTTTCTTT. This codes for CASSPGQALYTEAFF.

The V and J genes are TRBV7-2 and TRBJ2-5, with 8 positions matching TRBD2. Germline V gene sequence: CDR1 SGHTA, CDR2 FQGNSA. The CDR3 is made up of 15 amino acids. Trimming cost V 5 bases and J 4 bases; bases outside gene matches: 9. This CDR3 reads CASSDRWRGVETQYF. The DNA of the CDR3 is TGTGCCAGCAGCGACAGGTGGCGGGGGGTAGAGACCCAGTACTTC.

The chain uses TRBV24-1 and TRBJ2-1, with D possibly being TRBD2 (6 bases). The CDR3 has 17 residues. The germline V gene has CDR1 KGHDR and CDR2 SFDVKD. V lost 1 base to trimming and J lost 2 bases, with 14 bases between them. The CDR3: CATSDFGRGGAYNEQFF. The CDR3 DNA is TGTGCCACCAGTGATTTTGGGCGGGGAGGAGCCTACAATGAGCAGTTCTTC.

This clonotype was detected ten times or more. J is TRBJ2-3 and V is TRBV7-9; D gene uncertain. V gave up 5 bases and J gave up 3 bases, with 0 bases separating them. The CDR3 is 10 residues long. CDR1 is SEHNR and CDR2 is FQNEAQ in the germline V gene (reference sequence). The CDR3 region has the DNA TGTGCCAGCAGCACAGATACGCAGTATTTT. Amino acids: CASSTDTQYF. Looking up the rest from reference TRBV7-9 and TRBJ2-3 gives the full variable domain: DTGVSQNPRHKITKRGQNVTFRCDPISEHNRLYWYRQTLGQGPEFLTYFQNEAQLEKSRLLSDRFSAERPKGSFSTLEIQRTEQGDSAMYLCASSTDTQYFGPGTRLTVL.

This clonotype was picked up a small number of times. J is TRBJ1-2 and V is TRBV7-2; the D is unclear. Per germline, CDR1 SGHTA and CDR2 FQGNSA. Trimming took 0 bases from V and 6 from J, leaving 14 bases between them. The CDR3 contains 15 residues. In nucleotides, the CDR3 is TGTGCCAGCAGCTTAGCCGGAACCCCAGGCCATGGCTACACCTTC. This codes for CASSLAGTPGHGYTF.

V usage is TRBV5-1 and J usage is TRBJ2-3; D possibly matches TRBD1 or TRBD2 (5 bases each). The CDR3 covers 14 residues. Trimming shortened V by 4 bases and J by 4 bases, and 13 bases separated the two germline ends. CDR1 and CDR2 from the germline V gene are SGHRS and YFSETQ. The CDR3: CASSPDRGADTQYF. The DNA for the CDR3 is TGCGCCAGCAGCCCGGACCGGGGCGCAGATACGCAGTATTTT.

This clonotype appeared a few times. The rearrangement links TRBV5-6 to TRBJ1-2; 9 nucleotides agree with TRBD1. This CDR3 has 14 residues. The trim removed 7 bases at V and 0 bases at J, leaving 4 bases unmatched. Germline V gives CDR1 SGHDT, CDR2 YYEEEE. The CDR3 is CASFGQGPNYGYTF. The CDR3 nucleotides are TGTGCCAGCTTCGGACAGGGGCCTAACTATGGCTACACCTTC.

This rearrangement joins TRBV7-2 to TRBJ2-3; D possibly uses TRBD1 or TRBD2 (5 bases each). Trimming pared 6 bases from V and 0 bases from J, leaving 16 bases between. The CDR3 has 16 residues. The germline gives CDR1 SGHTA, CDR2 FQGNSA. This CDR3 reads CASRSWGTGSTDTQYF. The CDR3 region has the DNA TGTGCCAGCAGATCCTGGGGGACGGGGAGCACAGATACGCAGTATTTT.

This clonotype was detected many times. This chain links TRBV6-2 or TRBV6-3 with TRBJ2-6; the D gene is possibly TRBD1 (5 bases). The length of the CDR3 is 14 residues. V was shortened by 8 bases and J by 0 bases, with 8 bases between the two germline ends. Germline V gene data show CDR1 as MNHEY and CDR2 as SVGEGT. The CDR3 coding sequence is TGTGCCAGCTTCCAGGGCTCTGGGGCCAACGTCCTGACTTTC. Its protein product is CASFQGSGANVLTF.

This clonotype turned up a few times. This rearrangement joins TRBV7-8 to TRBJ1-2; D possibly corresponds to TRBD1 (5 bases). CDR1 is SGHVS and CDR2 is FQNEAQ in the germline V gene. V lost 4 bases to trimming and J lost 8 bases, with 17 bases between them. The CDR3 has 14 residues. In nucleotides, the CDR3 is TGTGCCAGCAGCTCGTACCGGGACCTTGGGGGCTACACCTTC. Its translation: CASSSYRDLGGYTF.

The V gene is TRBV6-6, the J gene TRBJ1-5, with TRBD1 matching over 11 bases. Germline CDR1 is MNHNY and CDR2 is SVGAGI (reference sequence). Trimming took 2 bases from V and 7 from J; bases not matched to a gene: 4. This CDR3 comprises 15 residues. The CDR3 coding sequence is TGTGCCAGCAGTTACCCGGGACAGGGGGAACAGCCCCAGCATTTT. Encoded protein: CASSYPGQGEQPQHF.

The chain is built from TRBV10-1 and TRBJ2-2; no clear D. Trimming cost V 3 bases and J 1 base, with 9 bases left between them. Germline V gene lookup returns CDR1 WNHNN and CDR2 SYGVQD (reference sequence). CDR3 length: 15 residues. The CDR3 DNA follows: TGCGCCAGCAGTGAAAGTTTAAGGAACACCGGGGAGCTGTTTTTT. This translates into CASSESLRNTGELFF.

The chain couples TRBV11-2 to TRBJ1-2; maybe TRBD1 (6 bases). The CDR3 is 14 amino acids. Trimming left V 5 bases short and J 4 bases short, with 14 bases between. CDR1 SGHAT and CDR2 FQNNGV come from the germline V gene. The CDR3 region has the DNA TGTGCCAGCAGCGCCCAGGGGTCGGTCTATGGCTACACCTTC. It yields the protein CASSAQGSVYGYTF.

The chain employs TRBV12-3 or TRBV12-4 and TRBJ1-4; D is undetermined. V dropped 4 bases and J dropped 7 bases, with 10 bases sitting between them. The CDR3 contains 13 residues. CDR3 nucleotide sequence: TGTGCCAGCAGTTCGTCCGGGTTTGAAAAACTGTTTTTT. This codes for CASSSSGFEKLFF.